In this sample, the clone carrying this T cell receptor beta chain turned up many times. Exclusion of patients followed from uncontrolled infection, other autoimmune disease, pregnancy or lactation. Researchers amplified the TCR beta CDR3 regions from RNA transcripts. HTBI primers were employed in a first-round RT-PCR of the TCR CDR3. A single record per CDR3 protein comes from TCRdb applying MiXCR to the multiplex PCR reads. The table lists 500,000 to 800,000 distinct CDR3 sequences, about 14% of them singletons. The entry originates in a study of T cells in Graves' hyperthyroidism and ophthalmopathy. This CDR3 is 13 amino acids long. Per germline, CDR1 SGHDN and CDR2 FVKESK. The V and J ends lost 3 bases and 7 bases, in that order; junction bases with no gene match: 4.

The TCR sequence derives from a woman aged 50 to 60 with Graves' ophthalmopathy. Sequencing input: blood. V usage is TRBV14 and J usage is TRBJ2-5, with TRBD1 identical over 8 bases. The CDR3 region is CASSHGQGWTQYF. The CDR3 bases are TGTGCCAGCAGCCATGGACAGGGTTGGACCCAGTACTTC. Based on the CDR3 plus reference TRBV14 and TRBJ2-5, the full variable domain is EAGVTQFPSHSVIEKGQTVTLRCDPISGHDNLYWYRRVMGKEIKFLLHFVKESKQDESGMPNNRFLAERTGGTYSTLKVQPAELEDSGVYFCASSHGQGWTQYFGPGTRLLVL.